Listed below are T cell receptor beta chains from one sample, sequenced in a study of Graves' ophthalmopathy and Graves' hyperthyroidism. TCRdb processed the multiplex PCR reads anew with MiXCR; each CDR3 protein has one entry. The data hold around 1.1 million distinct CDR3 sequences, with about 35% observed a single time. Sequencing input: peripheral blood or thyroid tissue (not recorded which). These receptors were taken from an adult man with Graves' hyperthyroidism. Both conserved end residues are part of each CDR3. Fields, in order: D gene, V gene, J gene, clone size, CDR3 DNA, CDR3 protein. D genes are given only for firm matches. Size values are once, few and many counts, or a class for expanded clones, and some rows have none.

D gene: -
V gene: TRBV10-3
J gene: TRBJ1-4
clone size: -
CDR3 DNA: TGTGCCACCCTAACTAGCACCAGCAATAATGAAAAACTGTTTTTT
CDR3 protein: CATLTSTSNNEKLFF

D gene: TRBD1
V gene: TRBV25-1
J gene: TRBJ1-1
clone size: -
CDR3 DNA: TGTGCCAGCTGGGACAGGCGCACTGAAGCTTTCTTT
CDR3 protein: CASWDRRTEAFF

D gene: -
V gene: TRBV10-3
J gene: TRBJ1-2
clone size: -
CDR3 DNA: TGTGCCATCACCTCACGGACGGGGATTGGCTACACCTTC
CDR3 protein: CAITSRTGIGYTF

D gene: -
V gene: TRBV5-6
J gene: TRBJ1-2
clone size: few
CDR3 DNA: TGTGCCAGCAGCTACTCAGGGACCCATGGCTACACCTTC
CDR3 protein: CASSYSGTHGYTF

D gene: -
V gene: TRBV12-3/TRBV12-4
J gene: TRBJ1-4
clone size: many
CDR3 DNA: TGTGCCAGCAGTTTTTACCAGGGCACTGAAAAACTGTTTTTT
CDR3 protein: CASSFYQGTEKLFF

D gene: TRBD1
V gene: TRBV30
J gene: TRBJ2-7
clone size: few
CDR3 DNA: TGTGCCTGGAGTACCCGGGACAGCTACGAGCAGTACTTC
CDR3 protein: CAWSTRDSYEQYF

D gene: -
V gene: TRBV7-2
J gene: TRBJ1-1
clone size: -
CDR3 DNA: TGTGCCAGCAGCTTAGGGGGATTTAGCACTGAAGCTTTCTTT
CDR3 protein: CASSLGGFSTEAFF

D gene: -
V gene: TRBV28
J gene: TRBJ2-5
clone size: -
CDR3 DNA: TGTGCCAGCAGTCCGCCCGCCCGGGACATGGGGACCCAGTACTTC
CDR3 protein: CASSPPARDMGTQYF

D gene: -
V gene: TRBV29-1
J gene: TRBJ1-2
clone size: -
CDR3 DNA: TGCAGCGTTGAAGAAGACACGGGTCCCTACGGCTACACCTTC
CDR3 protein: CSVEEDTGPYGYTF

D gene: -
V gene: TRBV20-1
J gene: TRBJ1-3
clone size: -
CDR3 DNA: TGCAGTGCTACCCGAGACACCGCAAGCTCTAGAAACGCCATATATTTT
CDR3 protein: CSATRDTASSRNAIYF

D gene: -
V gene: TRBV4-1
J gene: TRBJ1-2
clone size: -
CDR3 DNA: TGCGCCAGCAGCCAAGATCCCGCTAGGGCATACTATGGCTACACCTTC
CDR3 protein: CASSQDPARAYYGYTF

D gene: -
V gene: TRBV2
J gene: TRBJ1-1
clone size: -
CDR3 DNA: TGTGCCAGCAGTGTGGAAGGGTACGGTGAAGCTTTCTTT
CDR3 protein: CASSVEGYGEAFF

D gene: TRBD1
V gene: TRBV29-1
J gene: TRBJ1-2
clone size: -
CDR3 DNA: TGCAGCGTTGGCCGCAGGGACAGAGATCACTATGGCTACACCTTC
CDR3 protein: CSVGRRDRDHYGYTF

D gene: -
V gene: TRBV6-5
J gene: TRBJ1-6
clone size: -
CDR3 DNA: TGTGCCAGCAGTTCCACCCAGGGGTCACCCCTCCACTTT
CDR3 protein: CASSSTQGSPLHF

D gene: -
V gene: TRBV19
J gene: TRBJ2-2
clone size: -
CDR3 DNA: TGTGCCAGTAGAAGACAGTCGAACACCGGGGAGCTGTTTTTT
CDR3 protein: CASRRQSNTGELFF

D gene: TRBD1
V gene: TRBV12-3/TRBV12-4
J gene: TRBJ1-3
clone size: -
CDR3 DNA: TGTGCCAGCCGGGACAGCGGCTCTGGAAACACCATATATTTT
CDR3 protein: CASRDSGSGNTIYF

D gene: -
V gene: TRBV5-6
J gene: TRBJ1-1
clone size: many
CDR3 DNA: TGTGCCAGCAGTTTGCCCGGTTCACAGGGTCGGACTGAAGCTTTCTTT
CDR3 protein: CASSLPGSQGRTEAFF

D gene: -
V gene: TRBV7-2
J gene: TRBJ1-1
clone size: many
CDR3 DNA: TGTGCCAGCAGCTTAGAACAGCACACTGAAGCTTTCTTT
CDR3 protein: CASSLEQHTEAFF

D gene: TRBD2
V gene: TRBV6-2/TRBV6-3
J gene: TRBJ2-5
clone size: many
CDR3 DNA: TGTGCCAGCAGCCACGGGACTAGTGGAGAGACCCAGTACTTC
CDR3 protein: CASSHGTSGETQYF

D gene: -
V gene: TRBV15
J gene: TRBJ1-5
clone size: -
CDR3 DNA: TGTGCCACCAGCAGAGAGGGAATGTACCAGCATTTT
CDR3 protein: CATSREGMYQHF

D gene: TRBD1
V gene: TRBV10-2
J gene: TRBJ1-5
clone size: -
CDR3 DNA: TGCGCCAGCAGTGACTCCGGGACAGACCGGGGAGCTGTTTTT
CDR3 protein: CASSDSGTDRGAVF

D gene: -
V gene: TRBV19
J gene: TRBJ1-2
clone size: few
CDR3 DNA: TGTGCCAGTAGTATAGAAGGGGCAGTGCCCGGCTATGGCTACACCTTC
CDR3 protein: CASSIEGAVPGYGYTF

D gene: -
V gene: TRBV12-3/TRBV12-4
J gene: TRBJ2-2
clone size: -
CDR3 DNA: TGTGCCAGCAGTCCTCGGGCGGTGGGTAACACCGGGGAGCTGTTTTTT
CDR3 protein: CASSPRAVGNTGELFF

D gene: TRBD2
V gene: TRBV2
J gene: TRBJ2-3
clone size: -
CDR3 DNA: TGTGCCAGCACGAGCGGGGGGTTGAGTACGCAGTATTTT
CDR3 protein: CASTSGGLSTQYF

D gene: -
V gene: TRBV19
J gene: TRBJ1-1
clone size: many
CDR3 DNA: TGTGCCAGTAGTACTCACAAGGTGGACACTGAAGCTTTCTTT
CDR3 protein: CASSTHKVDTEAFF

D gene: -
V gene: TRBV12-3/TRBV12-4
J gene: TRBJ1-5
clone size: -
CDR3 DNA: TGTGCCAGCAAAGAGTATAGCAATCAGCCCCAGCATTTT
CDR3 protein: CASKEYSNQPQHF

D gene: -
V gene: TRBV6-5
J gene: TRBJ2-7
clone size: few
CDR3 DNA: TGTGCCAGCAGTTACGCGGGACAAGAATTATACGAGCAGTACTTC
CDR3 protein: CASSYAGQELYEQYF